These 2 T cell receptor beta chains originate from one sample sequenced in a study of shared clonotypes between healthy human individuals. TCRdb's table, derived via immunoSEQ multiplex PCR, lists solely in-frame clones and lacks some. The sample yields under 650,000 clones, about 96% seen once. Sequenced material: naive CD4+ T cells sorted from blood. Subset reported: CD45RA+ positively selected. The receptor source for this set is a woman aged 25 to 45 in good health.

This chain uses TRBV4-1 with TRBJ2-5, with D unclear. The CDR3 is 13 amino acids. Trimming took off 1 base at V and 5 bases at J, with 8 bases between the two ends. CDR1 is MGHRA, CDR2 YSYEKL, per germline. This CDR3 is CASSQAPPETQYF. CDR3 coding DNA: TGCGCCAGCAGCCAAGCCCCCCCGGAGACCCAGTACTTC.

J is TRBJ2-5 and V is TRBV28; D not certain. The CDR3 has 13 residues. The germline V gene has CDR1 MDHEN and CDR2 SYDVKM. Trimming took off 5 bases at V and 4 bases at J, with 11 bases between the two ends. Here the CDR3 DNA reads TGTGCCAGCAGTGTCCAGGAGCCAGAGACCCAGTACTTC. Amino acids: CASSVQEPETQYF. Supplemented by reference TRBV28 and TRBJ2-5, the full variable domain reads DVKVTQSSRYLVKRTGEKVFLECVQDMDHENMFWYRQDPGLGLRLIYFSYDVKMKEKGDIPEGYSVSREKKERFSLILESASTNQTSMYLCASSVQEPETQYFGPGTRLLVL.